This T cell receptor (beta chain) was retrieved from a study of shared clonotypes between healthy human individuals. Study-level information: Each donor's CD8 memory used one plate, CD8 naive two, each CD4 subset three.

Of note for this clone: Its antigen is not known.

Caucasian adults living in Nashville, Tennessee, provided all samples. Germline assignment: CDR1 KGHSH and CDR2 LQKENI. CDR3 length: 18 residues. The J segment lost 1 base and the V segment lost 3 bases, leaving 11 bases of the junction unmatched. Whole-study results and caveats: Non-shared clonotypes had lower generation probabilities than those shared by all four donors. It was observed that around 5% of naive CD4 clonotypes were shared across several donors.

Produced via immunoSEQ multiplex PCR; TCRdb's table is partial and in-frame only. The sample shows approximately 1,000,000 clones, approximately 77% of them seen only once. Sequenced: memory CD4+ T cells from PBMCs. The subset denotes: CD45RA-negative fraction. This rearrangement joins TRBV18 to TRBJ2-3, with TRBD2 matching over 9 bases. This TCR was sampled from a man aged 18 to 29 in good health. Some clones in this sample may be carry-over from other donors' samples. The DNA of the CDR3 is TGTGCCAGCTCACCCGTCTTGGTCCAGCGGGAGGGCACAGATACGCAGTATTTT. This codes for CASSPVLVQREGTDTQYF.